The clone carrying this TCR beta chain was seen a handful of times. Its antigen is not known. The germline gives CDR1 DFQATT, CDR2 SNEGSKA (reference sequence). The length of the CDR3 is 15 residues. V was clipped by 2 bases and J by 6 bases; unmatched bases: 8. The sample originates from a study of CD8 T cells in ankylosing spondylitis. Findings and limits, study-wide: The study identified a TCR beta motif of seven or eight highly homologous variants that appeared characteristic of ankylosing spondylitis blood.

TCRdb re-analysed the 5' RACE reads in MiXCR, keeping a single row per CDR3 protein. The table has 200,000 to 250,000 distinct CDR3 sequences, around 20% seen once; the top ten hold 40% to 50%. This chain joins TRBV20-1 and TRBJ2-3; TRBD2 matches at 10 bases. The clonotype originates from a male donor with ankylosing spondylitis. The sample was blood, either unsorted or a sorted T cell fraction (not recorded which). In nucleotides, the CDR3 is TGCAGTGCTAGAAACCTAGCGGGGGAGGCCGATACGCAGTATTTT. Its protein product is CSARNLAGEADTQYF.